This TCR beta chain was documented in a study of T cells in Graves' hyperthyroidism and ophthalmopathy. From RNA transcripts, TCR beta CDR3 regions were amplified. The HTBI primer set was used in a first-round RT-PCR of the TCR CDR3. TCRdb processed the multiplex PCR reads anew with MiXCR; each CDR3 protein has one entry. The sample holds around 210,000 distinct CDR3 sequences, about 17% seen once. This CDR3 is 16 amino acids long. CDR1 and CDR2 from the germline V gene are SGHRS and YFSETQ. V lost 1 base and J lost 6; bases outside the gene matches: 6. This clonotype was detected ten times or more. Fresh peripheral blood, roughly 9.8 ml of it, supplied the PBMCs.

The rearrangement links TRBV5-1 to TRBJ2-2; TRBD1 matches 10 bases. The TCR comes from a woman aged 45-65 years with Graves' hyperthyroidism. Sequenced: blood. CDR3 region: CASSLRGTGEAGELFF. CDR3 DNA sequence: TGCGCCAGCAGCTTGCGGGGGACAGGGGAGGCCGGGGAGCTGTTTTTT.